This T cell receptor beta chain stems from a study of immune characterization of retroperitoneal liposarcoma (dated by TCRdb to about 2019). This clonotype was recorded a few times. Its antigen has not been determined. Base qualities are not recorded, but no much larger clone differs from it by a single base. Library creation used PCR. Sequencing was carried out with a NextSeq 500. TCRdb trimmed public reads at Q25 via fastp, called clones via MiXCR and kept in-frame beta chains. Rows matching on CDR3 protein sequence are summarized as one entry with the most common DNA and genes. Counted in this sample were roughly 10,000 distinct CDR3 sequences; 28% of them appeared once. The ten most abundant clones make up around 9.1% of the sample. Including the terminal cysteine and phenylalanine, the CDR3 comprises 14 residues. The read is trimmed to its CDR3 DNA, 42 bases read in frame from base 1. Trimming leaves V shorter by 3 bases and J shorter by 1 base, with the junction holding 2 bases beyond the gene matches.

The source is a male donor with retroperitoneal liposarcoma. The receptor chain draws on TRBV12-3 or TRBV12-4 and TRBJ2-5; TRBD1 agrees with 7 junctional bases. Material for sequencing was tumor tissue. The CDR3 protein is CASSFYRGQETQYF. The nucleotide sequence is TGTGCCAGCAGTTTTTACAGGGGCCAAGAGACCCAGTACTTC.